This TCR beta chain was captured in a study of vaccination and CD4 T cells after COVID-19. Study context: The cells in question were stimulated using overlapping spike peptides derived from SARS-CoV-2, HCoV-NL63, HCoV-OC43 and HCoV-229E. Study findings and constraints: Median numbers of SARS-CoV-2-reactive clonotypes increased from roughly 19 to 38 (not a significant change). Looking at convalescent patients, 304 of their 307 vaccine-specific clones were spike mono-reactive.

This clonotype is labeled medium-sized. Its cognate antigen is unknown. Scientists ran DNA taken from cultured CD4+ T cells through the Oncomine TCR Beta short-read assay for sequencing. In TCRdb, the PCR reads were re-called with MiXCR into one record per CDR3 protein. The sample gives some 7,000 distinct CDR3 sequences, over 20% of which show up once; roughly a quarter is in the top ten. CDR3 length: 11 residues. Germline V gene sequence: CDR1 SEHNR, CDR2 FQNEAQ (reference sequence). The germline V and J ends were trimmed by 5 bases and 6 bases, with 8 bases remaining between them. Treatment specified: roughly nine-day PBMC culture with coronavirus spike peptide pools or control peptides (ViraFEST assay).

The sample was CD4+ T cells from blood, cultured in vitro, taken after SARS-CoV-2 vaccination. The V call is TRBV7-9, the J call TRBJ2-7; D gene ambiguous. This TCR came from a human donor who had recovered from COVID-19. CDR3 sequence (DNA): TGTGCCAGCAGCCGTGGTGGCGAGCAGTACTTC. It specifies CASSRGGEQYF.